These 30 T cell receptor beta chains originate from one sample sequenced in a study of CD8+ T cells in alopecia areata. Sequencing relied on a cDNA template that was reverse transcribed from extracted RNA. Produced via immunoSEQ multiplex PCR; TCRdb's table is partial and in-frame only. The sample has just over 150,000 clones; 45% to 55% are singletons. The starting material was CD8+ T cells sorted from blood, obtained at week 0. These receptors originate from a human donor with alopecia areata.

The V call is TRBV28, the J call TRBJ2-7; D gene unclear. Germline lookup yields CDR1 MDHEN and CDR2 SYDVKM. Trimming took 6 bases from V and 2 from J, leaving 11 bases between them. This CDR3 is 13 amino acids long. The CDR3 DNA reads TGTGCCAGCAGAAAGAGGTTACCCTACGAGCAGTACTTC. Amino acids: CASRKRLPYEQYF.

This sequence joins TRBV9 and TRBJ2-6; 9 bases map to TRBD2. Germline trimming cut 2 bases from V and 0 bases from J; bases unmatched to any gene: 6. Germline V gene data show CDR1 as SGDLS and CDR2 as YYNGEE. This CDR3 comprises 18 residues. The CDR3 is CASSVPQRGASGANVLTF. The CDR3 region has the DNA TGTGCCAGCAGCGTTCCCCAGCGGGGGGCCTCTGGGGCCAACGTCCTGACTTTC.

This clone was found a few times. This chain connects TRBV7-8 to TRBJ1-4; a weak D match, TRBD1 (5 bases). Trimming took off 5 bases at V and 8 bases at J, with 15 bases between the two ends. Germline loops: CDR1 SGHVS, CDR2 FQNEAQ. This CDR3 is built from 14 residues. The CDR3 loop reads CASSPRPGPEKLFF. The CDR3 DNA sequence: TGTGCCAGCAGCCCCCGCCCGGGACCAGAAAAACTGTTTTTT.

A single count supports this clone. This sequence joins TRBV7-9 and TRBJ2-3; no firm D call. The germline V and J ends were trimmed by 1 base and 5 bases, with 7 bases remaining between them. Germline V gives CDR1 SEHNR, CDR2 FQNEAQ (reference sequence). This CDR3 contains 13 residues. The CDR3 region is CASSLEDRDTQYF. In DNA form, the CDR3 reads TGTGCCAGCAGCTTAGAGGACCGAGATACGCAGTATTTT.

The chain couples TRBV2 to TRBJ1-2; the D is unclear. V was clipped by 1 base and J by 10 bases, with 7 bases between them. CDR3 size: 11 residues. The germline V gene encodes CDR1 SNHLY and CDR2 FYNNEI. The CDR3 loop is CASSEVKTYTF. CDR3 nucleotides: TGTGCCAGCAGTGAAGTAAAAACCTACACCTTC.

The chain employs TRBV2 and TRBJ2-1; the D gene is possibly TRBD1 (5 bases). The germline CDR1 and CDR2 sequences are SNHLY and FYNNEI. V was pared by 2 bases and J by 6 bases, with 14 bases between. The CDR3 is 15 residues long. CDR3 residues: CASSERRGIRNEQFF. CDR3 nucleotides: TGTGCCAGCAGTGAAAGAAGGGGCATACGCAATGAGCAGTTCTTC.

The rearrangement links TRBV11-2 to TRBJ1-5; D gene uncertain. The germline gives CDR1 SGHAT, CDR2 FQNNGV. The CDR3 runs to 15 residues. The V end lost 6 bases, the J end lost 3 bases, and 15 bases lay between the germline ends. CDR3 sequence (DNA): TGTGCCAGCAGTTCAACCGGCCAAGCCAATCAGCCCCAGCATTTT. Translating it yields CASSSTGQANQPQHF.

This clone was seen only a few times. This rearrangement joins TRBV4-3 to TRBJ2-1, with no clear D. The CDR3 extends over 14 amino acids. Germline CDR1 reads LGHNA; CDR2 reads YSLEER. V was shortened by 1 base and J by 0 bases, with 4 bases between the two germline ends. The CDR3 spells CASSQGASYNEQFF. CDR3 bases: TGCGCCAGCAGCCAAGGGGCCTCCTACAATGAGCAGTTCTTC.

The V call is TRBV7-2, the J call TRBJ2-1, with 7 nucleotides matching TRBD2. This CDR3 spans 16 amino acids. Per the germline V gene, CDR1 is SGHTA and CDR2 is FQGNSA. The V and J ends lost 2 bases and 3 bases, in that order; junction bases with no gene match: 7. CDR3 protein: CASSLSLRENYNEQFF. The CDR3 nucleotides are TGTGCCAGCAGCTTAAGTCTGCGGGAGAACTACAATGAGCAGTTCTTC.

The table lists this clone with a count of one. This chain joins TRBV7-9 and TRBJ1-2; TRBD1 matches at 7 bases. V shed 5 bases, J shed 4 bases, and the junction held 4 bases outside the gene matches. Germline V gives CDR1 SEHNR, CDR2 FQNEAQ (reference sequence). This CDR3 comprises 13 residues. CDR3 amino acids: CASSRQGSYGYTF. The CDR3 coding sequence is TGTGCCAGCAGCCGACAGGGAAGCTATGGCTACACCTTC.

The V call is TRBV7-2, the J call TRBJ1-1, with a possible D match to TRBD1 (6 bases). Trimming cost V 5 bases and J 1 base, with 23 bases left between them. The CDR3 loop spans 18 amino acids. Germline values: CDR1 SGHTA, CDR2 FQGNSA. The CDR3 nucleotides are TGTGCCAGCAGCCCCGCAGGGGTCCCTCTCCCTGGGAACACTGAAGCTTTCTTT. Protein: CASSPAGVPLPGNTEAFF. The whole variable domain, remainder taken from reference TRBV7-2 and TRBJ1-1, is GAGVSQSPSNKVTEKGKDVELRCDPISGHTALYWYRQSLGQGLEFLIYFQGNSAPDKSGLPSDRFSAERTGGSVSTLTIQRTQQEDSAVYLCASSPAGVPLPGNTEAFFGQGTRLTVV.

This chain links TRBV29-1 with TRBJ2-7; TRBD1 matches at 8 bases. V gave up 1 base and J gave up 11 bases; unmatched junction bases: 10. In germline, CDR1 is SQVTM, CDR2 ANQGSEA. The CDR3 runs to 13 residues. The CDR3 DNA follows: TGCAGCGTTGAAGCGGGGACAGGAGACAATAAGTACTTC. Translated, it gives CSVEAGTGDNKYF.

In this sample, this clone turned up once. V is TRBV27 and J is TRBJ2-7; a possible D gene is TRBD2 (6 bases). From germline, CDR1 is MNHEY and CDR2 SMNVEV (reference sequence). V was clipped by 7 bases and J by 4 bases, with 14 bases between them. CDR3 length: 13 residues. The CDR3 region has the DNA TGTGCCAGCATTGCCAGCGGAGGGTACGAGCAGTACTTC. It codes for CASIASGGYEQYF.

This chain joins TRBV9 and TRBJ2-6, with no clear D. Germline assignment: CDR1 SGDLS and CDR2 YYNGEE. Trimming left V 0 bases short and J 0 bases short, with 4 bases between. The CDR3 spans 15 residues. In DNA, the CDR3 is TGTGCCAGCAGCGTAGGGGTCTCTGGGGCCAACGTCCTGACTTTC. It is translated as CASSVGVSGANVLTF.

The chain carries TRBV19 and TRBJ1-1, with a possible D match to TRBD1 (5 bases). V lost 3 bases, J lost 4 bases, and 9 bases lay in between. Germline V lookup: CDR1 LNHDA, CDR2 SQIVND (reference sequence). The CDR3 runs to 13 residues. The CDR3 DNA follows: TGTGCCAGTAGTATCGGGGCTGTCACTGAAGCTTTCTTT. Its protein product is CASSIGAVTEAFF.

On this clone: Additional DNA sequences in this sample encode the identical CDR3. This chain uses TRBV7-6 with TRBJ2-5; 8 bases are shared with TRBD1. CDR1 is SGHVS, CDR2 FNYEAQ, per germline. This CDR3 has 13 residues. Trimming at V came to 3 bases and at J to 3 bases, leaving 0 bases not matched to a gene. CDR3 region: CASSLDREETQYF. Here the CDR3 DNA reads TGTGCCAGCAGCTTGGACAGGGAAGAGACCCAGTACTTC.

The chain employs TRBV15 and TRBJ2-3, with D possibly being TRBD2 (7 bases). The V end lost 1 base, the J end lost 6 bases, and 14 bases lay between the germline ends. CDR3 length: 15 residues. From germline, CDR1 is LNHNV and CDR2 YYDKDF (reference sequence). CDR3 nucleotides: TGTGCCACCAGCAGAGTCGGGGGGCACGGGGATACGCAGTATTTT. Its translation: CATSRVGGHGDTQYF. Full variable domain (missing parts from reference TRBV15 and TRBJ2-3): DAMVIQNPRYQVTQFGKPVTLSCSQTLNHNVMYWYQQKSSQAPKLLFHYYDKDFNNEADTPDNFQSRRPNTSFCFLDIRSPGLGDTAMYLCATSRVGGHGDTQYFGPGTRLTVL.

The chain employs TRBV6-5 and TRBJ2-1; D might be TRBD1 (5 bases). Germline V gene data show CDR1 as MNHEY and CDR2 as SVGAGI. Trimming stripped 1 base from V and 5 bases from J, with 15 bases between. The CDR3 is made up of 16 amino acids. CDR3 in DNA: TGTGCCAGCAGTTACTTCTGGCAGGGCGAGGACAATGAGCAGTTCTTC. It is translated as CASSYFWQGEDNEQFF.

This clone was seen only a few times. The chain uses TRBV15 and TRBJ1-5; 10 bases map to TRBD1. The trim removed 5 bases at V and 4 bases at J, leaving 5 bases unmatched. Germline V gene lookup returns CDR1 LNHNV and CDR2 YYDKDF (reference sequence). The CDR3 runs to 15 residues. The CDR3 is CATSRDRGRNQPQHF. Here the CDR3 DNA reads TGTGCCACCAGCCGGGACAGGGGTAGGAATCAGCCCCAGCATTTT.

This chain uses TRBV29-1 with TRBJ2-6; D unresolved. V dropped 5 bases and J dropped 0 bases, with 5 bases sitting between them. CDR3 length equals 13 residues. Per germline, CDR1 SQVTM and CDR2 ANQGSEA. The CDR3 DNA follows: TGCAGCGTTTTATACTCTGGGGCCAACGTCCTGACTTTC. Residues: CSVLYSGANVLTF.

This chain joins TRBV5-1 and TRBJ1-1; TRBD1 matches 7 bases. The germline gives CDR1 SGHRS, CDR2 YFSETQ. The V and J ends lost 2 bases and 1 base, in that order; junction bases with no gene match: 8. This CDR3 has 16 amino acids. CDR3 residues: CASSLIGGTENTEAFF. The CDR3 DNA reads as TGCGCCAGCAGCTTAATAGGGGGCACCGAGAACACTGAAGCTTTCTTT.

The CDR3: CASSNTGFNTEAFF. The CDR3 DNA follows: TGTGCCAGCAGTAACACAGGTTTTAACACTGAAGCTTTCTTT. V and J are TRBV27 and TRBJ1-1, with D possibly being TRBD1 (5 bases). V lost 5 bases and J 2 bases, leaving 12 bases between the germline ends. Germline V gene data show CDR1 as MNHEY and CDR2 as SMNVEV (reference sequence). The CDR3 has 14 amino acids.

The chain carries TRBV15 and TRBJ2-7; D call uncertain. Trimming shortened V by 0 bases and J by 7 bases, and 10 bases separated the two germline ends. From germline, CDR1 is LNHNV and CDR2 YYDKDF (reference sequence). The CDR3 covers 13 residues. CDR3: CATSRDSLGEQYF. In DNA form, the CDR3 reads TGTGCCACCAGCAGAGACTCTCTAGGGGAGCAGTACTTC. The full variable domain, in which reference TRBV15 and TRBJ2-7 provide the parts outside the CDR3, is DAMVIQNPRYQVTQFGKPVTLSCSQTLNHNVMYWYQQKSSQAPKLLFHYYDKDFNNEADTPDNFQSRRPNTSFCFLDIRSPGLGDTAMYLCATSRDSLGEQYFGPGTRLTVT.

The J gene is TRBJ1-2, the V gene TRBV27, with D unresolved. Trimming took 6 bases from V and 5 from J, leaving 10 bases between them. The CDR3 totals 12 residues. Per the germline V gene, CDR1 is MNHEY and CDR2 is SMNVEV (reference sequence). CDR3 region: CASRSLGYGYTF. For the CDR3, the DNA is TGTGCCAGCAGATCCCTCGGATATGGCTACACCTTC.

V and J are TRBV29-1 and TRBJ2-1; weak D call: TRBD1 (5 bases). The CDR3 covers 14 residues. V lost 6 bases, J lost 0 bases, and 12 bases lay in between. Germline CDR1 SQVTM, CDR2 ANQGSEA. The DNA for the CDR3 is TGCAGCGTCCCACAGGAGAGCTCCTACAATGAGCAGTTCTTC. It translates to CSVPQESSYNEQFF.

Here the CDR3 DNA reads TGTGCCAGCAGCCAAAACACTGAAGCTTTCTTT. The encoded protein is CASSQNTEAFF. The chain employs TRBV7-9 and TRBJ1-1; D is unclear. Germline CDR1 SEHNR, CDR2 FQNEAQ (reference sequence). There are 11 residues in the CDR3. The V end lost 5 bases, the J end lost 2 bases, and 3 bases lay between the germline ends. Full variable domain (remainder filled in from reference TRBV7-9 and TRBJ1-1): DTGVSQNPRHKITKRGQNVTFRCDPISEHNRLYWYRQTLGQGPEFLTYFQNEAQLEKSRLLSDRFSAERPKGSFSTLEIQRTEQGDSAMYLCASSQNTEAFFGQGTRLTVV.

This rearrangement joins TRBV27 to TRBJ2-7; TRBD1 aligns across 8 bases. This CDR3 has 14 residues. CDR1 is MNHEY and CDR2 is SMNVEV in the germline V gene (reference sequence). V lost 5 bases and J lost 4; bases outside the gene matches: 7. The CDR3 DNA reads as TGTGCCAGCAGTCCCGGGACAGGAGAATACGAGCAGTACTTC. It specifies CASSPGTGEYEQYF.

The V call is TRBV27, the J call TRBJ2-3; no clear D. V dropped 5 bases and J dropped 0 bases, with 12 bases sitting between them. The CDR3 spans 15 residues. CDR1 is MNHEY and CDR2 is SMNVEV in the germline V gene (reference sequence). CDR3 bases: TGTGCCAGCAGTCGCCTAGGAAGTAGCACAGATACGCAGTATTTT. Its protein is CASSRLGSSTDTQYF.

This clone has just one count. The chain recombines TRBV27 with TRBJ2-7; D not certain. V was cut by 6 bases and J by 2 bases, with 5 bases left in between. The CDR3 runs to 11 residues. Looked up from germline, CDR1 is MNHEY and CDR2 is SMNVEV (reference sequence). CDR3 residues: CASSSAYEQYF. For the CDR3, the DNA is TGTGCCAGCAGCTCCGCCTACGAGCAGTACTTC.

The V call is TRBV11-2, the J call TRBJ2-3, with unresolved D. There are 14 residues in the CDR3. V gave up 2 bases and J gave up 1 base, with 7 bases separating them. Germline-derived CDR1 and CDR2 are SGHAT and FQNNGV. For the CDR3, the DNA is TGTGCCAGCAGCTTATTACGGGGCACAGATACGCAGTATTTT. Amino acid sequence: CASSLLRGTDTQYF.